This T cell receptor beta chain came from a study of CD8+ T cells in alopecia areata. At the level of the study: Treated patients were given 5 to 10 mg oral tofacitinib twice daily.

V dropped 3 bases and J dropped 4 bases, with 12 bases sitting between them. The CDR3 is 14 residues long. The germline V gene encodes CDR1 SNHLY and CDR2 FYNNEI. Treatment reported: oral pan-JAK inhibitor, 5-10 mg twice daily. It was from PBMCs that CD4+ and CD8+ T cells were sorted. cDNA prepared by RNA extraction and subsequent reverse transcription served as the template for sequencing. Some clones are missing from TCRdb's copy, which holds only in-frame ones; the method was immunoSEQ multiplex PCR. The table records over 120,000 clones, 45% to 60% of them present only once. The V gene is TRBV2, the J gene TRBJ2-5; D remains unclear. The receptor was derived from a human donor with alopecia areata. This sample comprised CD8+ T cells sorted from blood, obtained at week 4, from a patient treated with tofacitinib. DNA of the CDR3: TGTGCCAGCAGTGATGACTCACTGGGAGAGACCCAGTACTTC. Its protein product is CASSDDSLGETQYF.